The present T cell receptor beta chain was sequenced within a study of metastatic and nonmetastatic thyroid tumors. Through MiXCR, TCRdb re-clonotyped the PCR reads. The top ten clones hold 13% to 15% of a sample with 20,000 to 25,000 clones, roughly 29% of them seen once. Not a single patient had been given any form of treatment at any point before undergoing thyroid surgery. A few counts support this clone. The CDR3 runs to 13 residues. V dropped 6 bases and J dropped 6 bases, with 15 bases sitting between them. Germline CDR1 reads LNHDA; CDR2 reads SQIVND (reference sequence). The sequenced material came from blood. This chain connects TRBV19 to TRBJ2-7, with D perhaps TRBD1 or TRBD2 (5 bases each). The receptor was derived from a female donor with papillary thyroid cancer or a benign thyroid nodule (not recorded which). Some clones in this sample may be carry-over from other donors' samples. CDR3 in DNA: TGTGCCAGTAGCCCGGGACGCCACGGCGAGCAGTACTTC. This encodes CASSPGRHGEQYF. Together with reference TRBV19 and TRBJ2-7, the CDR3 gives the full variable domain: DGGITQSPKYLFRKEGQNVTLSCEQNLNHDAMYWYRQDPGQGLRLIYYSQIVNDFQKGDIAEGYSVSREKKESFPLTVTSAQKNPTAFYLCASSPGRHGEQYFGPGTRLTVT.